The next 27 T cell receptor beta chains were all read from a single sample in a study of shared clonotypes between healthy human individuals. Only in-frame clones appear in the TCRdb table, and some are missing; sequencing was by immunoSEQ multiplex PCR. The profile shows 2 million to 2.5 million clones, less than 95% of them singletons. The material sequenced was naive CD4+ T cells from PBMCs. Sample subset: CD45RA+ positively selected. The receptors originated from a young man in good health. Some clones in this sample may be carry-over from other donors' samples.

The chain combines TRBV7-8 with TRBJ2-3; D gene uncertain. The CDR3 sequence is 16 residues long. The V and J ends lost 0 bases and 0 bases respectively, with 10 bases between them. Germline CDR1 and CDR2: SGHVS and FQNEAQ. CDR3 sequence (DNA): TGTGCCAGCAGCTTAGCGAGATTCGGGAGCACAGATACGCAGTATTTT. Its translation: CASSLARFGSTDTQYF.

The chain has TRBV2 and TRBJ2-1, with 8 bases matching TRBD1. This CDR3 has 14 amino acids. The ends lost 6 bases at V and 8 bases at J; junction bases unmatched: 9. Per the germline V gene, CDR1 is SNHLY and CDR2 is FYNNEI. This CDR3 is CASSTDRGGDEQFF. CDR3 in DNA: TGTGCCAGCAGCACCGACAGGGGAGGTGATGAGCAGTTCTTC.

This clone has a single count. This chain connects TRBV2 to TRBJ2-7, with a weak D call TRBD1 (5 bases). Germline values: CDR1 SNHLY, CDR2 FYNNEI. Trimming removed 0 bases at V and 6 bases at J, with 36 bases between. The CDR3 spans 22 residues. The CDR3 protein is CASSEATLPGRVEGGPTPEQYF. CDR3 in DNA: TGTGCCAGCAGTGAAGCTACTCTTCCGGGCAGGGTTGAAGGTGGACCCACCCCCGAGCAGTACTTC.

This clone was recorded once. The chain recombines TRBV4-2 with TRBJ2-7; tentative D call: TRBD2 (5 bases). The germline CDR1 and CDR2 sequences are LGHNA and YNFKEQ. This CDR3 is 16 amino acids long. The V end lost 1 base, the J end lost 2 bases, and 15 bases lay between the germline ends. The CDR3 is CASSQGPPLETYEQYF. For the CDR3, the DNA is TGTGCCAGCAGCCAAGGCCCCCCACTAGAAACCTACGAGCAGTACTTC.

The rearrangement uses TRBV28 and TRBJ2-7; D could derive from TRBD1 or TRBD2 (5 bases each). This CDR3 comprises 15 residues. Germline loops: CDR1 MDHEN, CDR2 SYDVKM. The germline V and J ends were trimmed by 5 bases and 6 bases, with 20 bases remaining between them. CDR3 region: CASSPLAGIQGEQYF. CDR3 DNA sequence: TGTGCCAGCAGTCCCCTCGCCGGGATTCAGGGCGAGCAGTACTTC.

The count of this clone is one. The rearrangement joins TRBV5-1 to TRBJ1-2; D is ambiguous. Germline-derived CDR1 and CDR2 are SGHRS and YFSETQ. The ends were cut back, 0 bases at V and 7 bases at J, with 10 bases in the middle. The CDR3 spans 13 residues. The CDR3 here is CASSLGPVSGYTF. As DNA, the CDR3 is TGCGCCAGCAGCTTGGGACCTGTCAGTGGCTACACCTTC.

The V call is TRBV6-1, the J call TRBJ1-5, with TRBD1 identical over 9 bases. The CDR3 contains 15 residues. Germline V gene data show CDR1 as MNHNS and CDR2 as SASEGT. V lost 6 bases, J lost 5 bases, and 8 bases stayed unmatched. CDR3 sequence: CASRSRDRAYQPQHF. CDR3 nucleotide sequence: TGTGCCAGCAGGTCCCGGGACAGGGCATATCAGCCCCAGCATTTT.

This clone was seen once. The chain uses TRBV28 and TRBJ2-7; a possible D gene is TRBD1 (5 bases). The CDR3 totals 15 residues. Germline V gene lookup returns CDR1 MDHEN and CDR2 SYDVKM. Trimming removed 4 bases from V and 3 bases from J, with 16 bases in between. DNA for the CDR3: TGTGCCAGCAGTTATACGCCAGGGTTGGTCTACGAGCAGTACTTC. Translating it yields CASSYTPGLVYEQYF.

With respect to this clone: The same CDR3 can be traced to other DNA sequences in this sample. The V and J genes are TRBV27 and TRBJ1-5; 7 bases match TRBD1. V lost 4 bases, J lost 3 bases, and 3 bases stayed unmatched. This CDR3 contains 14 residues. Germline V gene lookup returns CDR1 MNHEY and CDR2 SMNVEV (reference sequence). In DNA, the CDR3 is TGTGCCAGCAGTTCAGGGGGTTCCAATCAGCCCCAGCATTTT. This gives the protein CASSSGGSNQPQHF.

The count of this clone is one. The V gene is TRBV19, the J gene TRBJ2-1; 9 bases agree with TRBD2. CDR1 is LNHDA and CDR2 is SQIVND in the germline V gene (reference sequence). The CDR3 totals 21 residues. V was clipped by 4 bases and J by 0 bases; unmatched bases: 19. The CDR3 DNA sequence: TGTGCCAGTAGTAAAAGATTGGCGGGAGGGAGAGCTATTAGCTCCTACAATGAGCAGTTCTTC. This translates into CASSKRLAGGRAISSYNEQFF.

Notes on this clone: The sample holds other DNA sequences that translate to the same CDR3. The V call is TRBV28, the J call TRBJ1-2, with TRBD1 matching 7 bases. In germline, CDR1 is MDHEN, CDR2 SYDVKM. V dropped 5 bases and J dropped 7; count of bases not matched to a gene: 4. CDR3 length: 12 residues. CDR3 nucleotides: TGTGCCAGCAGTCTCTCAGGGGGTGGCTACACCTTC. It yields the protein CASSLSGGGYTF.

This chain links TRBV11-3 with TRBJ2-3; 9 nucleotides align to TRBD2. The junction had 1 base not matched to a gene; V was cut back by 5 bases and J by 1 base. The germline gives CDR1 SGHNT, CDR2 YENEEA. The CDR3 totals 14 residues. The CDR3 coding sequence is TGTGCCAGCAGCCTAGCGGGACGCACAGATACGCAGTATTTT. Residues: CASSLAGRTDTQYF.

The gene calls are TRBV6-1 and TRBJ1-5; weak D call: TRBD1 (5 bases). Germline V gene lookup returns CDR1 MNHNS and CDR2 SASEGT. The CDR3 length is 16 residues. Deletions cut 1 base from V and 2 bases from J, with 12 bases between. Written as DNA, the CDR3 is TGTGCCAGCAGTGAAGTTGTCATGACAGGCAATCAGCCCCAGCATTTT. Protein product: CASSEVVMTGNQPQHF.

The chain recombines TRBV10-3 with TRBJ2-1; 16 positions agree with TRBD2. Per the germline V gene, CDR1 is ENHRY and CDR2 is SYGVKD. The J segment lost 4 bases and the V segment lost 5 bases, leaving 5 bases of the junction unmatched. The CDR3 has 17 residues. Here the CDR3 DNA reads TGTGCCATCAGTCCCGGGACTAGCGGGAGGGCTTACAATGAGCAGTTCTTC. This sequence encodes CAISPGTSGRAYNEQFF.

V usage is TRBV5-1 and J usage is TRBJ2-1, with TRBD1 as a possible D gene (6 bases). Trimming removed 4 bases at V and 0 bases at J, with 14 bases between. Looked up from germline, CDR1 is SGHRS and CDR2 is YFSETQ. The CDR3 totals 16 residues. DNA for the CDR3: TGCGCCAGCAGCACCGGAACAGGGCTCTCCTACAATGAGCAGTTCTTC. Residues: CASSTGTGLSYNEQFF.

The V call is TRBV18, the J call TRBJ1-4; a weak D match, TRBD1 (5 bases). In germline, CDR1 is KGHSH, CDR2 LQKENI. V lost 4 bases to trimming and J lost 0 bases, with 9 bases between them. This CDR3 has 15 residues. CDR3 protein: CASSLGTTTNEKLFF. The CDR3 DNA is TGTGCCAGCTCACTCGGGACCACAACTAATGAAAAACTGTTTTTT.

Worth noting for this clone: Additional DNA sequences in this sample encode the identical CDR3. The gene calls are TRBV5-4 and TRBJ2-7; 12 bases fit TRBD1. The CDR3 covers 15 residues. CDR1 and CDR2 from the germline V gene are SGHNT and YYREEE (reference sequence). Trimming removed 1 base from V and 7 bases from J; junction bases left unmatched: 6. The CDR3 region has the DNA TGTGCCAGCAGCTTGTTGGGACAGGGGGCAGGTGAGCAGTACTTC. This encodes CASSLLGQGAGEQYF.

The chain recombines TRBV25-1 with TRBJ2-4; tentative D call: TRBD2 (5 bases). Trimming stripped 6 bases from V and 6 bases from J, with 6 bases between. The CDR3 is made up of 11 amino acids. The germline CDR1 and CDR2 sequences are MGHDK and SYGVNS. DNA of the CDR3: TGTGCCAGCAGGGCGGGAAACATTCAGTACTTC. Translating it yields CASRAGNIQYF.

This chain uses TRBV5-1 with TRBJ2-2; D not resolved. Germline loops: CDR1 SGHRS, CDR2 YFSETQ. The CDR3 spans 16 residues. V lost 4 bases to trimming and J lost 0 bases, with 13 bases between them. CDR3 DNA sequence: TGCGCCAGCAGCCTAGAAGCGATAACGAACACCGGGGAGCTGTTTTTT. Residues: CASSLEAITNTGELFF.

The genes are TRBV9 and TRBJ2-1; 14 nucleotides line up with TRBD2. Germline CDR1 reads SGDLS; CDR2 reads YYNGEE. The CDR3 runs 19 residues. J lost 0 bases, V lost 4 bases, and 9 bases had no gene match. CDR3: CASSLSTSGRESSYNEQFF. CDR3 bases: TGTGCCAGCAGCCTATCGACTAGCGGGAGGGAGAGCTCCTACAATGAGCAGTTCTTC.

This clone was seen a single time. The chain is built from TRBV19 and TRBJ2-1, with 7 positions matching TRBD2. Germline V gives CDR1 LNHDA, CDR2 SQIVND (reference sequence). V was clipped by 5 bases and J by 7 bases; unmatched bases: 8. There are 14 residues in the CDR3. In nucleotides, the CDR3 is TGTGCCAGTAGTTTTGGGCGGGAGAAGAATGAGCAGTTCTTC. Translating gives CASSFGREKNEQFF.

The CDR3: CASEMAGQGTYEQYF. For the CDR3, the DNA is TGTGCCAGCGAGATGGCGGGGCAGGGGACCTACGAGCAGTACTTC. The rearrangement links TRBV28 to TRBJ2-7; D is perhaps TRBD1 or TRBD2 (6 bases each). The length of the CDR3 is 15 residues. V was shortened by 8 bases and J by 2 bases, with 19 bases between the two germline ends. Germline CDR1 is MDHEN and CDR2 is SYDVKM.

The chain carries TRBV29-1 and TRBJ2-7; D uncertain. The CDR3 is 13 residues long. V dropped 0 bases and J dropped 6 bases, with 12 bases sitting between them. CDR1 is SQVTM and CDR2 is ANQGSEA in the germline V gene. The DNA for the CDR3 is TGCAGCGTTGAAGACCCGGCGGTAGGCGAGCAGTACTTC. Translating gives CSVEDPAVGEQYF.

The chain uses TRBV5-4 and TRBJ2-1; 10 bases map to TRBD2. This CDR3 has 17 residues. The ends lost 0 bases at V and 7 bases at J; junction bases unmatched: 10. The germline V gene encodes CDR1 SGHNT and CDR2 YYREEE (reference sequence). The CDR3 DNA is TGTGCCAGCAGCTTGGGTGCTAGCGGGAGTAGTGGGAATGAGCAGTTCTTC. It codes for CASSLGASGSSGNEQFF.

Turning to this clone: Other DNA sequences in this sample translate to the same CDR3. The gene calls are TRBV4-3 and TRBJ1-2; no firm D call. Trimming removed 0 bases at V and 5 bases at J, with 7 bases between. Per the germline V gene, CDR1 is LGHNA and CDR2 is YSLEER. The CDR3 covers 13 residues. The DNA of the CDR3 is TGCGCCAGCAGCCAAGATCGGGGTTATGGCTACACCTTC. Translation gives CASSQDRGYGYTF.

J is TRBJ2-7 and V is TRBV2, with TRBD2 matching 12 bases. Per germline, CDR1 SNHLY and CDR2 FYNNEI. V was pared by 5 bases and J by 2 bases, with 1 base of the junction left unmatched. The CDR3 totals 14 residues. CDR3 sequence (DNA): TGTGCCAGCAGTTGGACTAGCGGGACCTACGAGCAGTACTTC. It is translated as CASSWTSGTYEQYF.

The CDR3 loop is CASSFLAGELFF. The CDR3 DNA is TGCGCCAGCAGCTTTCTGGCCGGGGAGCTGTTTTTT. The V call is TRBV5-1, the J call TRBJ2-2, with D hard to call. The germline V gene has CDR1 SGHRS and CDR2 YFSETQ. Trimming took off 2 bases at V and 6 bases at J, with 5 bases between the two ends. CDR3 length: 12 residues.